A single sample is the source of the 31 T cell receptor beta chains below, sequenced in a study of T-cell memory formation after mild COVID-19. One entry per CDR3 protein results from TCRdb running MiXCR on the 5' RACE reads. Found here are around 300,000 distinct CDR3 sequences, over 15% of them singletons; the top ten hold roughly 23%. The source material was PBMCs or a T cell subset sorted from them (not recorded which). These receptors all stem from a man aged 18 to 29 who had mild COVID-19 (a few samples of this study predate the infection). Cell type and time point are not known.

CDR3 DNA sequence: TGTGCCAGCAGCTCCCGGACGGGAAAAATTGAAGCTTTCTTT. It translates to CASSSRTGKIEAFF. The genes are TRBV7-2 and TRBJ1-1; D remains unclear. From germline, CDR1 is SGHTA and CDR2 FQGNSA. The CDR3 sequence is 14 residues long. Trimming stripped 4 bases from V and 7 bases from J, with 16 bases between.

The gene calls are TRBV9 and TRBJ2-7, with D perhaps TRBD2 (6 bases). CDR1 and CDR2 from the germline V gene are SGDLS and YYNGEE. V gave up 0 bases and J gave up 1 base, with 8 bases separating them. The CDR3 loop spans 14 amino acids. CDR3 in DNA: TGTGCCAGCAGCGTAGGGCGGGGATCCTACGAGCAGTACTTC. Translating gives CASSVGRGSYEQYF.

This chain links TRBV6-4 with TRBJ2-3, with 9 bases matching TRBD1. This CDR3 has 15 residues. Looked up from germline, CDR1 is MRHNA and CDR2 is SNTAGT. Trimming took 2 bases from V and 4 from J; bases not matched to a gene: 4. This CDR3 is CASSDGTGSADTQYF. DNA for the CDR3: TGTGCCAGCAGTGACGGGACAGGGAGCGCAGATACGCAGTATTTT.

A few counts support this clonotype. J is TRBJ1-1 and V is TRBV3-1; D gene ambiguous. The CDR3 runs to 13 residues. Germline CDR1 reads LGHDT; CDR2 reads YNNKEL (reference sequence). Trimming took off 3 bases at V and 4 bases at J, with 9 bases between the two ends. The CDR3: CASSHPLSTEAFF. CDR3 sequence (DNA): TGTGCCAGCAGCCACCCCCTGAGCACTGAAGCTTTCTTT.

This clonotype turned up a few times. The J gene is TRBJ2-7, the V gene TRBV7-9, with unresolved D. Germline assignment: CDR1 SEHNR and CDR2 FQNEAQ (reference sequence). The CDR3 length is 11 residues. Trimming removed 4 bases at V and 5 bases at J, with 6 bases between. The CDR3 DNA reads as TGTGCCAGCAGCTCGCCTCACGAGCAGTACTTC. It specifies CASSSPHEQYF. The complete variable domain, with remaining parts taken from reference TRBV7-9 and TRBJ2-7, reads DTGVSQNPRHKITKRGQNVTFRCDPISEHNRLYWYRQTLGQGPEFLTYFQNEAQLEKSRLLSDRFSAERPKGSFSTLEIQRTEQGDSAMYLCASSSPHEQYFGPGTRLTVT.

V gene TRBV7-6 combines with J gene TRBJ2-5; D ambiguous. The germline V and J ends were trimmed by 0 bases and 2 bases, with 10 bases remaining between them. Germline V gene sequence: CDR1 SGHVS, CDR2 FNYEAQ. The CDR3 has 15 amino acids. This CDR3 reads CASSLALLDQETQYF. CDR3 nucleotides: TGTGCCAGCAGCTTAGCGCTCCTAGATCAAGAGACCCAGTACTTC.

The V call is TRBV6-2 or TRBV6-3, the J call TRBJ2-7; TRBD1 might be the D (7 bases). The CDR3 contains 13 residues. The V gene lost 7 bases and the J gene lost 6 bases, with 16 bases spanning the gap. Germline CDR1 and CDR2: MNHEY and SVGEGT. Here the CDR3 DNA reads TGTGCCAGCATCGGACAGGAGGGGTTCGAGCAGTACTTC. As protein: CASIGQEGFEQYF.

This rearrangement joins TRBV5-5 to TRBJ2-1; D remains ambiguous. This CDR3 has 16 amino acids. Germline V CDR1 and CDR2: SGHKS, YYEKEE (reference sequence). V dropped 1 base and J dropped 2 bases, with 13 bases sitting between them. CDR3: CASSLYPLGAYNEQFF. The CDR3 DNA reads as TGTGCCAGCAGCTTGTACCCCCTCGGCGCCTACAATGAGCAGTTCTTC.

This clonotype was observed a few times. The chain recombines TRBV5-1 with TRBJ2-1; TRBD1 aligns across 8 bases. This CDR3 has 15 amino acids. The germline CDR1 and CDR2 sequences are SGHRS and YFSETQ. V shed 4 bases and J 5 bases; nucleotides not matched to a gene: 8. The CDR3 DNA is TGCGCCAGCAGCCTTCAGGACAGGGACCACAATGAGCAGTTCTTC. As protein: CASSLQDRDHNEQFF.

Many counts were recorded for this clonotype. This chain joins TRBV4-1 and TRBJ2-7; 7 bases are a match to TRBD1. The trim removed 5 bases at V and 4 bases at J, leaving 5 bases unmatched. This CDR3 is 13 amino acids long. Per germline, CDR1 MGHRA and CDR2 YSYEKL. In nucleotides, the CDR3 is TGCGCCAGCAGCGCAACACAGGGGTACGAGCAGTACTTC. Encoded protein: CASSATQGYEQYF.

The rearrangement joins TRBV27 to TRBJ1-2; 9 nucleotides agree with TRBD1. With V trimmed by 2 bases and J by 5 bases, 3 bases remained unmatched. Germline V CDR1 and CDR2: MNHEY, SMNVEV (reference sequence). This CDR3 contains 14 residues. The DNA of the CDR3 is TGTGCCAGCAGTTTAACAGGGGGCGCGTATGGCTACACCTTC. Translated, it gives CASSLTGGAYGYTF.

This clonotype was recorded a few times. The chain joins TRBV19 to TRBJ1-5, with D uncertain. The V gene lost 5 bases and the J gene lost 7 bases, with 12 bases spanning the gap. Germline CDR1 LNHDA, CDR2 SQIVND (reference sequence). The length of the CDR3 is 13 residues. This CDR3 is CASSRGVGQPQHF. DNA of the CDR3: TGTGCCAGTAGTCGGGGAGTAGGCCAGCCCCAGCATTTT.

This clonotype has a handful of counts. The CDR3 nucleotides read TGCAGTGCTTTGGTTTGGACAGGGCCCGATGAGCAGTTCTTC. Translation: CSALVWTGPDEQFF. The genes are TRBV20-1 and TRBJ2-1, with 8 bases aligning to TRBD1. CDR1 DFQATT and CDR2 SNEGSKA come from the germline V gene (reference sequence). The length of the CDR3 is 14 residues. The J segment lost 8 bases and the V segment lost 5 bases, leaving 11 bases of the junction unmatched.

The table lists this clonotype with a few counts. V and J are TRBV7-6 and TRBJ2-3; D may correspond to TRBD1 or TRBD2 (6 bases each). Germline-derived CDR1 and CDR2 are SGHVS and FNYEAQ. Deletions cut 1 base from V and 2 bases from J, with 13 bases between. The CDR3 contains 16 residues. The CDR3: CASSLDPGAATDTQYF. CDR3 DNA sequence: TGTGCCAGCAGCTTAGATCCGGGGGCCGCCACAGATACGCAGTATTTT.

J is TRBJ2-3 and V is TRBV6-2 or TRBV6-3; the match to TRBD2 covers 9 bases. Germline lookup yields CDR1 MNHEY and CDR2 SVGEGT. The CDR3 loop spans 17 amino acids. Trimming took 7 bases from V and 5 from J; bases not matched to a gene: 16. CDR3 in amino acids: CASIPLPAGGQEDTQYF. The CDR3 bases are TGTGCCAGCATCCCCCTCCCGGCGGGGGGGCAAGAAGATACGCAGTATTTT.

The rearrangement uses TRBV7-3 and TRBJ1-1; 7 nucleotides agree with TRBD1. Germline-derived CDR1 and CDR2 are SGHTA and FQGTGA. The CDR3 is 14 residues long. V gave up 5 bases and J gave up 1 base; unmatched junction bases: 4. Here the CDR3 reads CASSLRGPNTEAFF. Here the CDR3 DNA reads TGTGCCAGCAGCCTGAGGGGGCCGAACACTGAAGCTTTCTTT.

A word on this clonotype: An end of the junction differs from the germline gene, which may be a read error. J is TRBJ1-5 and V is TRBV27; the D gene is possibly TRBD1 (6 bases). The germline V gene has CDR1 MNHEY and CDR2 SMNVEV (reference sequence). The CDR3 has 15 amino acids. The CDR3, as DNA: TGTGCCAGCGGTTTAGCGGGGGCGGGCAATCAGCCCCAGCATTTT. Protein product: CASGLAGAGNQPQHF.

The V and J genes are TRBV7-2 and TRBJ2-2, with unresolved D. Trimming pared 5 bases from V and 5 bases from J, leaving 9 bases between. Looked up from germline, CDR1 is SGHTA and CDR2 is FQGNSA. CDR3 length: 13 residues. This CDR3 reads CASSQSATGELFF. CDR3 sequence (DNA): TGTGCCAGCAGCCAAAGTGCAACCGGGGAGCTGTTTTTT. Complete variable domain (other parts from reference TRBV7-2 and TRBJ2-2): GAGVSQSPSNKVTEKGKDVELRCDPISGHTALYWYRQSLGQGLEFLIYFQGNSAPDKSGLPSDRFSAERTGGSVSTLTIQRTQQEDSAVYLCASSQSATGELFFGEGSRLTVL.

CDR3 residues: CASSFMSSQGSNEQFF. In DNA form, the CDR3 reads TGCGCCAGCAGCTTCATGAGTTCCCAGGGGTCCAATGAGCAGTTCTTC. This sequence joins TRBV5-1 and TRBJ2-1; possible D gene TRBD1, 6 bases. V shed 2 bases and J shed 6 bases, with 18 bases lying between them. The CDR3 loop spans 16 amino acids. Germline CDR1 reads SGHRS; CDR2 reads YFSETQ.

This clonotype showed up many times. This chain joins TRBV5-1 and TRBJ2-3, with D possibly matching TRBD2 (6 bases). The CDR3 is 13 amino acids. Per germline, CDR1 SGHRS and CDR2 YFSETQ. Trimming shortened V by 5 bases and J by 1 base, and 8 bases separated the two germline ends. CDR3 bases: TGCGCCAGCAGTGGGGAGGGCACAGATACGCAGTATTTT. It translates to CASSGEGTDTQYF. The full variable domain, rest sourced from reference TRBV5-1 and TRBJ2-3, is KAGVTQTPRYLIKTRGQQVTLSCSPISGHRSVSWYQQTPGQGLQFLFEYFSETQRNKGNFPGRFSGRQFSNSRSEMNVSTLELGDSALYLCASSGEGTDTQYFGPGTRLTVL.

This clonotype was counted at least ten times. The chain joins TRBV7-2 to TRBJ2-1; 12 nucleotides align to TRBD2. Per germline, CDR1 SGHTA and CDR2 FQGNSA. CDR3 length: 17 amino acids. V shed 0 bases and J 4 bases; nucleotides not matched to a gene: 4. The chain's CDR3 is CASSLAASGGAYNEQFF. The CDR3 DNA reads as TGTGCCAGCAGCTTAGCAGCTAGCGGGGGGGCTTACAATGAGCAGTTCTTC.

V usage is TRBV6-5 and J usage is TRBJ1-2, with 7 bases lining up with TRBD1. Germline assignment: CDR1 MNHEY and CDR2 SVGAGI. This CDR3 has 14 residues. Trimming took 4 bases from V and 4 from J; bases not matched to a gene: 6. CDR3 loop: CASSFLRDSYGYTF. The CDR3 bases are TGTGCCAGCAGTTTCTTACGGGACAGCTATGGCTACACCTTC.

This clonotype has a handful of counts. The V gene is TRBV5-1, the J gene TRBJ1-1; D remains unclear. The CDR3 consists of 16 residues. The germline V gene has CDR1 SGHRS and CDR2 YFSETQ. Trimming removed 1 base from V and 4 bases from J, with 17 bases in between. CDR3 DNA: TGCGCCAGCAGCTTGAATTTCGCCAGCTCGGGCACTGAAGCTTTCTTT. This encodes CASSLNFASSGTEAFF.

This sequence joins TRBV7-9 and TRBJ2-3, with a weak D call TRBD1 (6 bases). Germline CDR1 and CDR2: SEHNR and FQNEAQ (reference sequence). CDR3 length: 14 amino acids. V was pared by 5 bases and J by 5 bases, with 14 bases between. The CDR3 protein is CASSARTEGDTQYF. The CDR3 nucleotides read TGTGCCAGCAGCGCTCGGACAGAGGGAGATACGCAGTATTTT.

In this sample, this clonotype turned up many times. J is TRBJ2-3 and V is TRBV28, with D maybe TRBD1 (7 bases). CDR3 size: 16 residues. Germline-derived CDR1 and CDR2 are MDHEN and SYDVKM. V lost 2 bases to trimming and J lost 2 bases, with 14 bases between them. CDR3 in DNA: TGTGCCAGCAGTTTAAGGGGCGGGACAGTCACAGATACGCAGTATTTT. Encoded protein: CASSLRGGTVTDTQYF.

This clonotype was found a few times. J is TRBJ2-1 and V is TRBV20-1, with 8 bases aligning to TRBD1. J gave up 8 bases and V 0 bases, and 12 bases lay outside the gene matches. The CDR3 runs to 16 residues. Germline V gives CDR1 DFQATT, CDR2 SNEGSKA (reference sequence). The CDR3 here is CSARDLGGRGLDEQFF. CDR3 sequence (DNA): TGCAGTGCTAGAGATCTCGGGGGCAGGGGGCTGGATGAGCAGTTCTTC.

The chain combines TRBV20-1 with TRBJ2-5; 11 positions match TRBD2. The CDR3 extends over 14 amino acids. The germline CDR1 and CDR2 sequences are DFQATT and SNEGSKA (reference sequence). V lost 5 bases, J lost 6 bases, and 8 bases stayed unmatched. CDR3 region: CSAATSGGPKTQYF. DNA for the CDR3: TGCAGTGCTGCTACTAGCGGGGGTCCCAAGACCCAGTACTTC.

This clonotype was recorded a few times. V and J are TRBV5-1 and TRBJ2-3, with 9 bases matching TRBD2. This CDR3 has 15 amino acids. Germline CDR1 SGHRS, CDR2 YFSETQ. J lost 4 bases, V lost 4 bases, and 7 bases had no gene match. The CDR3 loop reads CASSLAGPGADTQYF. The CDR3 DNA follows: TGCGCCAGCAGCCTAGCGGGGCCGGGTGCAGATACGCAGTATTTT.

This clonotype was counted between two and nine times. The J gene is TRBJ2-7, the V gene TRBV20-1; D is possibly TRBD1 or TRBD2 (5 bases each). Germline CDR1 reads DFQATT; CDR2 reads SNEGSKA (reference sequence). The CDR3 covers 17 residues. Trimming took 0 bases from V and 0 from J, leaving 18 bases between them. CDR3 DNA sequence: TGCAGTGCTAGAGATCTCTACGGGGCCGAGAGCTCCTACGAGCAGTACTTC. Its protein is CSARDLYGAESSYEQYF.

This clonotype was recorded a few times. The chain joins TRBV9 to TRBJ2-1, with 11 bases lining up with TRBD2. Germline V gene lookup returns CDR1 SGDLS and CDR2 YYNGEE. J was trimmed by 3 bases and V by 0 bases; bases with no gene match: 2. The CDR3 totals 16 residues. This CDR3 is CASSVEGLADYNEQFF. The CDR3 DNA reads TGTGCCAGCAGCGTAGAGGGACTAGCGGACTACAATGAGCAGTTCTTC.

J is TRBJ1-2 and V is TRBV2; 8 nucleotides align to TRBD1. CDR3 size: 12 residues. The J segment lost 8 bases and the V segment lost 7 bases, leaving 6 bases of the junction unmatched. Germline V gene lookup returns CDR1 SNHLY and CDR2 FYNNEI. CDR3 residues: CASISTGAGYTF. The CDR3 nucleotides read TGTGCCAGCATATCGACAGGGGCGGGCTACACCTTC.